The 2 T cell receptor beta chains in this list originate from one sample, sequenced in a study of cytomegalovirus exposure and HLA in healthy donors. Both 60 Vbeta primers and 13 Jbeta primers went into the PCR. Measured with immunoSEQ multiplex PCR; TCRdb has only the in-frame clones, and not every one. The table includes about 92,000 clones, roughly 81% detected once. Material: PBMCs. The receptor source for this set is a young woman in good health and CMV-seropositive.

This clone was seen just once. The CDR3 loop reads CSVVTSGRADIQYF. The CDR3 DNA is TGCAGCGTTGTGACTAGCGGGAGGGCCGACATTCAGTACTTC. The rearrangement joins TRBV29-1 to TRBJ2-4; the match to TRBD2 covers 14 bases. V was pared by 4 bases and J by 8 bases, with 4 bases of the junction left unmatched. This CDR3 spans 14 amino acids. CDR1 SQVTM and CDR2 ANQGSEA come from the germline V gene.

The chain links TRBV7-9 to TRBJ2-2, with TRBD2 as a possible D gene (5 bases). This CDR3 spans 15 amino acids. The germline V and J ends were trimmed by 5 bases and 5 bases, with 15 bases remaining between them. Per the germline V gene, CDR1 is SEHNR and CDR2 is FQNEAQ (reference sequence). The CDR3 nucleotides are TGTGCCAGCAGCCGCTCGCGGGTCGGTACCGGGGAGCTGTTTTTT. Amino acid sequence: CASSRSRVGTGELFF.